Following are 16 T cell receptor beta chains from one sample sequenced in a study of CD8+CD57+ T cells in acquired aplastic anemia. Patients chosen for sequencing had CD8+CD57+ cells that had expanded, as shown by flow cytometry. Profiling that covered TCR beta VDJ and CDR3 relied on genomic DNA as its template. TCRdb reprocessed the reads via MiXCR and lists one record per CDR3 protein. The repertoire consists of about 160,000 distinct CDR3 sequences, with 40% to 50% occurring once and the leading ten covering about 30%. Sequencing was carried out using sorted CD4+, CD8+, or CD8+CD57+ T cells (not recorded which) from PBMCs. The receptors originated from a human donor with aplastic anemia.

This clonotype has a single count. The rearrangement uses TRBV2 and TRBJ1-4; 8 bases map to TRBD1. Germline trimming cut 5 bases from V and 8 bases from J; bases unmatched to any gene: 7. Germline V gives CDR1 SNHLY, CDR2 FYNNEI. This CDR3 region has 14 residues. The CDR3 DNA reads TGTGCCAGCAGTCCAGGGGGCTTCGGGGAAAAACTGTTTTTT. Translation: CASSPGGFGEKLFF.

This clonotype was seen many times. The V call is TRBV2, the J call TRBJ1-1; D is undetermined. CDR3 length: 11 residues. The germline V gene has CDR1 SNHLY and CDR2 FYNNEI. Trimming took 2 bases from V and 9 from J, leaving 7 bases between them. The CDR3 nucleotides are TGTGCCAGCAGTGAACCCGGGCAAGCTTTCTTT. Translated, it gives CASSEPGQAFF.

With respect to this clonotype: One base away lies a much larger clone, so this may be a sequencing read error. The CDR3 bases are TGTGCCAGCAGCTTGGGAAAACACACTGAAGCTTTCTTT. The encoded protein is CASSLGKHTEAFF. V usage is TRBV5-8 and J usage is TRBJ1-1; D is unclear. V lost 0 bases to trimming and J lost 3 bases, with 6 bases between them. Germline CDR1 is SGHTS and CDR2 is YDEGEE. There are 13 residues in the CDR3.

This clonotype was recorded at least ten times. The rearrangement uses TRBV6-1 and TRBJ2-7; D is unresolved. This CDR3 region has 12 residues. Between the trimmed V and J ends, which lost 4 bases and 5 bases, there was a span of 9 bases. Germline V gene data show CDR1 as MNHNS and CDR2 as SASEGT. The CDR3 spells CASSVWADEQYF. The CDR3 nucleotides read TGTGCCAGCAGTGTATGGGCAGACGAGCAGTACTTC.

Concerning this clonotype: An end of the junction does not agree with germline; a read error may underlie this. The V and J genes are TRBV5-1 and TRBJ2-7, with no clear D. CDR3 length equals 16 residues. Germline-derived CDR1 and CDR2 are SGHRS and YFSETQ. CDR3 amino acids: CASSLAGQTVSYEQYF. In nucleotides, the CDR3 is TGCGCCAGCAGCTTGGCCGGTCAGACTGTCTCCTACGAACAGTACTTC.

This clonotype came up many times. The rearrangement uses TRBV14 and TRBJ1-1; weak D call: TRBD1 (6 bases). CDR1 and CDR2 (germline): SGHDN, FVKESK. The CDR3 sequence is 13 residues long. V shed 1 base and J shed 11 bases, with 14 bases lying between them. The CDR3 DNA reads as TGTGCCAGCAGCCAAGTGGGGGGACAAACGGCTTTCTTT. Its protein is CASSQVGGQTAFF. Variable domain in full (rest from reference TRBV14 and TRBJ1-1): EAGVTQFPSHSVIEKGQTVTLRCDPISGHDNLYWYRRVMGKEIKFLLHFVKESKQDESGMPNNRFLAERTGGTYSTLKVQPAELEDSGVYFCASSQVGGQTAFFGQGTRLTVV.

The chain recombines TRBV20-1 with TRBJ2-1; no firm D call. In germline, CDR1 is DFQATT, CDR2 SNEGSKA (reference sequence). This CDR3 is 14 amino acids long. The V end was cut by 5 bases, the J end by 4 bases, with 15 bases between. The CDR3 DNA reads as TGCAGTGCTCCCACCGCAAGCTCGTACAATGAGCAGTTCTTC. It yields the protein CSAPTASSYNEQFF.

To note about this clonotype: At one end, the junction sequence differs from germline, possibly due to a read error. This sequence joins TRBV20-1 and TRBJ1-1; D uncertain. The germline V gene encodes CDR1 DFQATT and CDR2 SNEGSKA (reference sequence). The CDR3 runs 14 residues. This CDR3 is CSARYIGMNTEAFF. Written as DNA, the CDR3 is TGCAGTGCTAGATATATAGGGATGAACACTGAAGCTTTCTTC.

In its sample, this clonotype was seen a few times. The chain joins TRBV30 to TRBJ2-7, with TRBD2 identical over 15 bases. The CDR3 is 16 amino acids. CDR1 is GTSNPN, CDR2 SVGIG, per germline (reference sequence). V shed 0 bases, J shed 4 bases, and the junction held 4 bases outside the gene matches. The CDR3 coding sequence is TGTGCCTGGAGTGTGAGGGGGACTAGCGGGAGGTACGAGCAGTACTTC. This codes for CAWSVRGTSGRYEQYF.

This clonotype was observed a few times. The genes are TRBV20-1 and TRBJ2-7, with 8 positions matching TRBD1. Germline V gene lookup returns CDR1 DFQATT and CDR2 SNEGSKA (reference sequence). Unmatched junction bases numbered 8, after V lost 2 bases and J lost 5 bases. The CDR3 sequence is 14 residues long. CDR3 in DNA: TGCAGTGCTAGACCCGAGACAGGGGACCACGAGCAGTACTTC. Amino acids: CSARPETGDHEQYF.

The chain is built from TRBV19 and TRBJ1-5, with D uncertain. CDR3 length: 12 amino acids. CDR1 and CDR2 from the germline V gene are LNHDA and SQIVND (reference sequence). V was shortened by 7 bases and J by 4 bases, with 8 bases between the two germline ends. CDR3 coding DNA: TGTGCCAGTACTAACAGAAATCAGCCCCAGCATTTT. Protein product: CASTNRNQPQHF.

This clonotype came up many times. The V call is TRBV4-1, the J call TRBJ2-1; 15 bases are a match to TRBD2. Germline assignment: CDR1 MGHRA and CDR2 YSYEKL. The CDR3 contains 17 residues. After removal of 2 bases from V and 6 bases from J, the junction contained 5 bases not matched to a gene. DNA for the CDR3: TGCGCCAGCAGCCAATGGACTAGCGGGAGGGCAGGCAATGAGCAGTTCTTC. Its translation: CASSQWTSGRAGNEQFF.

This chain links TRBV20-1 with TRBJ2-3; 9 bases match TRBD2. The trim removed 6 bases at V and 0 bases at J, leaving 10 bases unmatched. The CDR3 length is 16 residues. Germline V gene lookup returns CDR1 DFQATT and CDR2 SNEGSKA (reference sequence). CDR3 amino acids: CSAELAGWPSTDTQYF. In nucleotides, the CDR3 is TGCAGTGCGGAACTAGCGGGCTGGCCTAGCACAGATACGCAGTATTTT.

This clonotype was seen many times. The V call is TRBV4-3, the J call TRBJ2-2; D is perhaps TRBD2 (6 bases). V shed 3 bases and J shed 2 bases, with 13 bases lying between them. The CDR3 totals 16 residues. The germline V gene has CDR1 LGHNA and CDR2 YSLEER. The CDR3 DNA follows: TGCGCCAGCAGCCACCGCCGACTAGGTAACACCGGGGAGCTGTTTTTT. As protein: CASSHRRLGNTGELFF.

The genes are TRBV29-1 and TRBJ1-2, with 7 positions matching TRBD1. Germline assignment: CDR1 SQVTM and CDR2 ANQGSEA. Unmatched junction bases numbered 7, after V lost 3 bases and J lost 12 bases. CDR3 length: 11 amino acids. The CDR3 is CSVDGIRGNTF. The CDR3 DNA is TGCAGCGTTGATGGCATCAGGGGGAACACCTTC.

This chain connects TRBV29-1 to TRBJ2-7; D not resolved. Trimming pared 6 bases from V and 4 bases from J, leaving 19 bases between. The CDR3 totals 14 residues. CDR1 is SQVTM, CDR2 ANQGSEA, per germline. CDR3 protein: CSVATADSSYEQYF. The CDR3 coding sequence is TGCAGCGTCGCTACAGCCGACTCTTCATACGAGCAGTACTTC.